This entry features one T cell receptor (beta chain) sequence. The antigen remains unidentified. Repertoires were generated with immunoSEQ multiplex PCR, while TCRdb's copy carries only in-frame clones and drops some. The sample includes approximately 150,000 clones, around 90% of them seen just once. In germline, CDR1 is MDHEN, CDR2 SYDVKM. The CDR3 contains 15 residues. Trimming shortened V by 4 bases and J by 7 bases, and 19 bases separated the two germline ends. These data belong to a study of T cell responses to AZD1222 COVID-19 vaccine. The study's findings and limits: The donors showed a predominance of white British ancestry and of females, with possible underestimation of clonal diversity.

The gene calls are TRBV28 and TRBJ1-2, with D possibly being TRBD1 (5 bases). The clonotype originates from an adult in good health. The specimen comprised peripheral blood, sampled on day 0 of AZD1222 vaccination. The CDR3 sequence is CASSSGLRGSGGYTF. DNA for the CDR3: TGTGCCAGCAGTTCGGGGCTTCGGGGTAGTGGTGGCTACACCTTC.